The clone carrying this T cell receptor beta chain was counted many times. Its antigen is unknown. The sample originates from a study of T cells after yellow fever vaccination. Background on the study: Any fraction with a low cell number was prepared using SMART-Seq v4 Ultra Low Input. General observations from the study: Compared with primary, the secondary response was weaker and peaked at day 5, not 15. Reappearing after the booster were most of the clones from primary vaccination (approximately 96% CD4, around 90% CD8).

The CDR3 sequence is 14 residues long. V trimming: 5 bases; J trimming: 5 bases; junction bases outside the gene matches: 8. The germline CDR1 and CDR2 sequences are SGHRS and YFSETQ. By 5'RACE template switching, TCR cDNA was produced, with a universal primer site and UMIs added in the process. In TCRdb, the 5' RACE reads were re-called with MiXCR into one record per CDR3 protein. The profile shows 70,000 to 80,000 distinct CDR3 sequences, about 7.2% of them singletons. The chain combines TRBV5-1 with TRBJ1-2; 8 bases are a match to TRBD1. The sequence derives from a man between 18 and 35 years old who received the YFV17D yellow fever vaccine. Sequencing was performed on CD8+ T cells sorted from PBMCs, taken more than 8 days after the first yellow fever vaccination. CDR3 region: CASRTDRVRYGYTF. CDR3 in DNA: TGCGCCAGCAGAACGGACAGGGTGAGGTATGGCTACACCTTC.